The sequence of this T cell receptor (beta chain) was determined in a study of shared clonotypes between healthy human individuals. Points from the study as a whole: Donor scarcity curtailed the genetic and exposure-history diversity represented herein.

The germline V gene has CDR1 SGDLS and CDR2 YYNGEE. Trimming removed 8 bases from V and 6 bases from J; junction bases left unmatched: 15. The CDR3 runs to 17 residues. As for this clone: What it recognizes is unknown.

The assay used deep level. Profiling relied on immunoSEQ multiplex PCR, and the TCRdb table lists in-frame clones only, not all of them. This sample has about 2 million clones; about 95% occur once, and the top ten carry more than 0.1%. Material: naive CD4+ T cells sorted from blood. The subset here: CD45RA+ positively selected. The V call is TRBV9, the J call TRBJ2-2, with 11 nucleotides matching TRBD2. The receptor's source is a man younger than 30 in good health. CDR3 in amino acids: CASCPRTSGSSAGELFF. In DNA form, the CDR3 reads TGTGCCAGTTGTCCCCGAACTAGCGGGAGTTCGGCCGGGGAGCTGTTTTTT.